This entry lists 25 T cell receptor beta chains sequenced from one sample in a study of blood T cells in healthy people across ages (dated by TCRdb to 2015 to 2017). Library preparation used 5' RACE. Sequencing took place on an Illumina HiSeq 2500. A second roughly 6 to 11 cycle PCR used a sample-barcoded 5' primer and a J-beta primer mix. TCRdb reprocessed the public reads (quality trimming at Q25 with fastp, clone calling with MiXCR) and kept in-frame beta chains. When rows share a CDR3 protein, they turn into one entry using the most common DNA and genes. The sample records under 750,000 distinct CDR3 sequences, 45% to 55% of which are singletons. The ten largest account for 20% to 25% of the sample. Sample: blood. The source of these receptors is a man older than 75 in good health.

The CDR3 is CASSPLTSGSHEQYF. DNA for the CDR3: TGTGCCAGCAGTCCCCTGACTAGCGGGAGCCACGAGCAGTACTTC. The chain is built from TRBV28 and TRBJ2-7, with 12 positions matching TRBD2. The CDR3 is made up of 15 amino acids. V trimming: 5 bases; J trimming: 5 bases; junction bases outside the gene matches: 7. Germline V CDR1 and CDR2: MDHEN, SYDVKM.

V usage is TRBV6-6 and J usage is TRBJ2-1; 9 bases match TRBD1. Losses at the gene ends were 2 bases for V and 10 bases for J; bases not matched to a gene: 6. The CDR3 contains 14 residues. CDR1 MNHNY and CDR2 SVGAGI come from the germline V gene (reference sequence). The CDR3 here is CASSYLGQGKEQFF. CDR3 nucleotides: TGTGCCAGCAGTTACCTGGGACAGGGAAAGGAGCAGTTCTTC.

J is TRBJ2-1 and V is TRBV7-6; D possibly uses TRBD1 or TRBD2 (5 bases each). Germline CDR1 is SGHVS and CDR2 is FNYEAQ. The CDR3 is 12 amino acids. Trimming stripped 3 bases from V and 13 bases from J, with 13 bases between. CDR3 sequence (DNA): TGTGCCAGCAGCTTTACTCCGGGGCAACAGTTCTTC. Its translation: CASSFTPGQQFF. Variable domain in full (rest from reference TRBV7-6 and TRBJ2-1): GAGVSQSPRYKVTKRGQDVALRCDPISGHVSLYWYRQALGQGPEFLTYFNYEAQQDKSGLPNDRFSAERPEGSISTLTIQRTEQRDSAMYRCASSFTPGQQFFGPGTRLTVL.

The rearrangement joins TRBV4-1 to TRBJ2-7, with 7 bases fitting TRBD1. This CDR3 is built from 16 residues. The trim removed 1 base at V and 3 bases at J, leaving 9 bases unmatched. Germline-derived CDR1 and CDR2 are MGHRA and YSYEKL. CDR3 coding DNA: TGCGCCAGCAGCCAAGGCCCCCGGGACAGCTTCTACGAGCAGTACTTC. This encodes CASSQGPRDSFYEQYF.

This clonotype was seen only once. The V and J genes are TRBV10-3 and TRBJ2-7, with 7 bases matching TRBD1. This CDR3 spans 15 amino acids. CDR1 ENHRY and CDR2 SYGVKD come from the germline V gene. J gave up 0 bases and V 6 bases, and 8 bases lay outside the gene matches. The CDR3 bases are TGTGCCATCAGGACCGGGACAGTGAACTCCTACGAGCAGTACTTC. Its protein product is CAIRTGTVNSYEQYF.

The chain is built from TRBV7-9 and TRBJ2-7, with a weak D call TRBD2 (5 bases). Germline V lookup: CDR1 SEHNR, CDR2 FQNEAQ (reference sequence). Deletions cut 0 bases from V and 0 bases from J, with 15 bases between. The CDR3 length is 17 residues. CDR3 residues: CASSLALSGGSSYEQYF. The CDR3 bases are TGTGCCAGCAGCTTAGCTCTAAGCGGCGGCTCCTCCTACGAGCAGTACTTC.

This sequence joins TRBV27 and TRBJ2-5, with D possibly called TRBD1 or TRBD2 (5 bases each). Trimming took off 5 bases at V and 5 bases at J, with 12 bases between the two ends. The CDR3 extends over 13 amino acids. Germline CDR1 MNHEY, CDR2 SMNVEV (reference sequence). The CDR3 DNA is TGTGCCAGCAGTGTCGACGAGGGGGAGACCCAGTACTTC. It codes for CASSVDEGETQYF.

The V call is TRBV6-1, the J call TRBJ2-4, with TRBD1 as a possible D gene (6 bases). The length of the CDR3 is 17 residues. In germline, CDR1 is MNHNS, CDR2 SASEGT. V was cut by 11 bases and J by 7 bases, with 30 bases left in between. This CDR3 reads CAGSAGQFHRIENIQYF. The CDR3 bases are TGTGCCGGCTCGGCTGGACAGTTTCACCGAATCGAGAACATTCAGTACTTC.

As for this clonotype: A much more abundant neighbour one base away suggests this may be a read error. The chain joins TRBV6-6 to TRBJ2-1; D assignment may be TRBD1 or TRBD2 (6 bases each). V lost 6 bases, J lost 13 bases, and 16 bases lay in between. The germline V gene encodes CDR1 MNHNY and CDR2 SVGAGI (reference sequence). The CDR3 runs to 12 residues. The CDR3: CASRPGGETQFF. The CDR3 DNA is TGTGCCAGCAGGCCCGGGGGCGAGACCCAGTTCTTC.

The rearrangement uses TRBV7-2 and TRBJ2-1, with TRBD1 identical over 7 bases. The V segment lost 6 bases and the J segment 4 bases; nucleotides outside the gene matches: 9. The CDR3 sequence is 15 residues long. Germline V gives CDR1 SGHTA, CDR2 FQGNSA. CDR3 nucleotides: TGTGCCAGCAGTTCCGGGACAGAGTCATACAATGAGCAGTTCTTC. This encodes CASSSGTESYNEQFF. Looking up the rest from reference TRBV7-2 and TRBJ2-1 gives the full variable domain: GAGVSQSPSNKVTEKGKDVELRCDPISGHTALYWYRQSLGQGLEFLIYFQGNSAPDKSGLPSDRFSAERTGGSVSTLTIQRTQQEDSAVYLCASSSGTESYNEQFFGPGTRLTVL.

Points on this clonotype: Being one base from a much bigger clone, this may be a read error. The chain has TRBV7-2 and TRBJ2-1, with D perhaps assigned TRBD1 or TRBD2 (6 bases each). V was cut by 3 bases and J by 4 bases, with 22 bases left in between. Germline V gene lookup returns CDR1 SGHTA and CDR2 FQGNSA. The CDR3 length is 18 residues. The CDR3 loop reads CASSFRSSTRGVYNEQFF. The CDR3 DNA sequence: TGTGCCAGCAGCTTTAGATCTAGCACGAGGGGGGTATACAATGAGCAGTTCTTC.

The chain employs TRBV11-1 and TRBJ2-3, with D tentatively TRBD1 (5 bases). V was trimmed by 5 bases and J by 4 bases, leaving 10 bases between them. Germline V gene lookup returns CDR1 SGHAT and CDR2 FQDESV (reference sequence). The CDR3 covers 13 residues. The CDR3 loop reads CASSRATADTQYF. CDR3 in DNA: TGTGCCAGCAGCCGAGCGACAGCAGATACGCAGTATTTT. Full variable domain (rest looked up from reference TRBV11-1 and TRBJ2-3): EAEVAQSPRYKITEKSQAVAFWCDPISGHATLYWYRQILGQGPELLVQFQDESVVDDSQLPKDRFSAERLKGVDSTLKIQPAELGDSAMYLCASSRATADTQYFGPGTRLTVL.

The chain combines TRBV5-1 with TRBJ1-4; TRBD1 agrees at 8 bases. The trim removed 1 base at V and 3 bases at J, leaving 5 bases unmatched. Germline CDR1 and CDR2: SGHRS and YFSETQ. The CDR3 length is 16 residues. CDR3 coding DNA: TGCGCCAGCAGCTTGCAGGGGGCCGGAGCTAATGAAAAACTGTTTTTT. This sequence encodes CASSLQGAGANEKLFF.

At least ten counts were recorded for this clonotype. The J gene is TRBJ2-1, the V gene TRBV7-9; D is uncertain. There are 13 residues in the CDR3. From germline, CDR1 is SEHNR and CDR2 FQNEAQ (reference sequence). The V end was cut by 6 bases, the J end by 0 bases, with 6 bases between. Here the CDR3 DNA reads TGTGCCAGCAGTTCCTCCTCCTACAATGAGCAGTTCTTC. Translated, it gives CASSSSSYNEQFF. The full variable domain, with the rest looked up from reference TRBV7-9 and TRBJ2-1, is DTGVSQNPRHKITKRGQNVTFRCDPISEHNRLYWYRQTLGQGPEFLTYFQNEAQLEKSRLLSDRFSAERPKGSFSTLEIQRTEQGDSAMYLCASSSSSYNEQFFGPGTRLTVL.

The gene calls are TRBV29-1 and TRBJ2-5; the match to TRBD2 covers 7 bases. The DNA end lines up better with TRBJ2-7; the J call may be wrong. This CDR3 contains 13 residues. Germline V lookup: CDR1 SQVTM, CDR2 ANQGSEA. The CDR3: CSVEGAGRGEQYF. The CDR3 DNA reads TGCAGCGTTGAAGGGGCAGGGAGGGGCGAGCAGTACTTC.

This clonotype was seen more than once but under ten times. This rearrangement joins TRBV6-1 to TRBJ2-4, with D perhaps TRBD1 (5 bases). CDR1 is MNHNS, CDR2 SASEGT, per germline. V lost 11 bases and J lost 8, with 19 bases in between. The CDR3 loop spans 13 amino acids. The CDR3 coding sequence is TGTGCCGGCACGAGGCAGGGAACGGACATTCAGTACTTC. Translation: CAGTRQGTDIQYF.

This chain connects TRBV7-2 to TRBJ1-5; D is undetermined. Germline CDR1 and CDR2: SGHTA and FQGNSA. The V gene lost 1 base and the J gene lost 4 bases, with 5 bases spanning the gap. CDR3 length equals 13 residues. CDR3 bases: TGTGCCAGCAGCTTAGTGCGAAATCAGCCCCAGCATTTT. It specifies CASSLVRNQPQHF.

In this sample, this clonotype turned up a few times. The chain is built from TRBV7-2 and TRBJ2-7; 9 bases fit TRBD2. Germline V gene data show CDR1 as SGHTA and CDR2 as FQGNSA. The CDR3 loop spans 14 amino acids. The DNA of the CDR3 is TGTGTCAAGGAAGTTACTAGCGGGCCCTACGAGCAGTACTTC. Translated: CVKEVTSGPYEQYF.

This clonotype was counted only a few times. This rearrangement joins TRBV24-1 to TRBJ2-1; no reliable D call. Trimming removed 4 bases at V and 4 bases at J, with 7 bases between. The CDR3 contains 13 residues. The germline gives CDR1 KGHDR, CDR2 SFDVKD. CDR3 sequence (DNA): TGTGCCACCAGTGACGCACAATACAATGAGCAGTTCTTC. This gives the protein CATSDAQYNEQFF.

The rearrangement joins TRBV10-3 to TRBJ1-6; no definite D call. V dropped 0 bases and J dropped 9 bases, with 12 bases sitting between them. Germline CDR1 is ENHRY and CDR2 is SYGVKD. The CDR3 runs 15 residues. The CDR3 loop is CAISESEGMGSPLHF. The CDR3 DNA is TGTGCCATCAGTGAGTCGGAGGGAATGGGTTCACCCCTCCACTTT.

This chain connects TRBV10-3 to TRBJ2-1, with a tentative D call TRBD2 (5 bases). V was cut by 7 bases and J by 13 bases, with 20 bases left in between. The CDR3 is 13 amino acids. Germline CDR1 and CDR2: ENHRY and SYGVKD. The CDR3 protein is CAITAGIRETQFF. CDR3 in DNA: TGTGCCATCACGGCCGGGATCCGAGAGACCCAGTTCTTC.

The chain has TRBV21-1 and TRBJ2-7; the table calls TRBD1, which could not be checked here. TRBV21-1 is marked as a pseudogene. The CDR3 is made up of 13 amino acids. The CDR3 sequence: CANSTRVGDEQYF. The CDR3 nucleotides are TGTGCCAACAGCACCAGGGTAGGGGACGAGCAGTACTTC.

V and J are TRBV12-5 and TRBJ1-2; D not resolved. The germline CDR1 and CDR2 sequences are LGHNT and FRNRAP. The CDR3 is made up of 13 amino acids. Trimming took off 0 bases at V and 7 bases at J, with 9 bases between the two ends. The CDR3 is CASGLVTVRGYTF. Here the CDR3 DNA reads TGTGCTAGTGGTTTGGTTACAGTCCGTGGCTACACCTTC.

The chain employs TRBV20-1 and TRBJ2-7; TRBD2 matches at 11 bases. Losses at the gene ends were 6 bases for V and 3 bases for J; bases not matched to a gene: 4. This CDR3 has 13 amino acids. Germline V gives CDR1 DFQATT, CDR2 SNEGSKA (reference sequence). DNA for the CDR3: TGCAGTGCAGGCGGGACTAGCGGCTACGAGCAGTACTTC. Its protein product is CSAGGTSGYEQYF.

The chain links TRBV15 to TRBJ2-4; perhaps TRBD1 as D (5 bases). CDR1 is LNHNV, CDR2 YYDKDF, per germline (reference sequence). CDR3 length equals 16 residues. Trimming removed 1 base at V and 1 base at J, with 11 bases between. CDR3 bases: TGTGCCACCAGCAGAGGTTCAGGGTCGGCCAAAAACATTCAGTACTTC. Translating it yields CATSRGSGSAKNIQYF.